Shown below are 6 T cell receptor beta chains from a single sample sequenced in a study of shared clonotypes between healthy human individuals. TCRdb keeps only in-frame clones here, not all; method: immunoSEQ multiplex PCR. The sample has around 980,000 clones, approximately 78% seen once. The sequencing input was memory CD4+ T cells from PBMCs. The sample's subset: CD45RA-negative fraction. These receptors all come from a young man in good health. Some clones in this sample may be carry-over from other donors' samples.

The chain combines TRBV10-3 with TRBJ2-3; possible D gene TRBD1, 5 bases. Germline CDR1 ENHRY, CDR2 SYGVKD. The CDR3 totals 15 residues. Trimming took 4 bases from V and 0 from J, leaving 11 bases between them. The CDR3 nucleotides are TGTGCCATCAGTGGGGGCGGAACTAGCACAGATACGCAGTATTTT. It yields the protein CAISGGGTSTDTQYF.

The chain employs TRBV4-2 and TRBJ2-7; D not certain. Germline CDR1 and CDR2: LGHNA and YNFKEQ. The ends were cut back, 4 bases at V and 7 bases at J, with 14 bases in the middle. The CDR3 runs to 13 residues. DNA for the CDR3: TGTGCCAGCAGCCTTCGATCCCACGAAGAGCAGTACTTC. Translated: CASSLRSHEEQYF.

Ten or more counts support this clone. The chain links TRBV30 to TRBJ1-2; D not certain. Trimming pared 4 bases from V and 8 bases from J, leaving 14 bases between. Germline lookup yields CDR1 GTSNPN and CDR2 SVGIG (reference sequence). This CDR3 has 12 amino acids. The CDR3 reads CAWTMDGGGYTF. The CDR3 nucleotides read TGTGCCTGGACCATGGACGGCGGAGGCTACACCTTC.

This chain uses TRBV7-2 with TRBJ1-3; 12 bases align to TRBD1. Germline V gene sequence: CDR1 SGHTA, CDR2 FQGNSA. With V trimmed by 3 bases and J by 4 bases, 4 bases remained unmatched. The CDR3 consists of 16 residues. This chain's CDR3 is CASSLGQGARGNTIYF. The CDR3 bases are TGTGCCAGCAGCTTGGGACAGGGGGCGCGGGGAAACACCATATATTTT.

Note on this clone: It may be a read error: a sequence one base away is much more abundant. The CDR3 DNA reads as TGTGCCAGCAATGAAGGGGCAACCTACGAGCAGTACTTC. It yields the protein CASNEGATYEQYF. The rearrangement uses TRBV6-1 and TRBJ2-7; weak D call: TRBD1 (5 bases). CDR3 length: 13 residues. Germline V lookup: CDR1 MNHNS, CDR2 SASEGT.

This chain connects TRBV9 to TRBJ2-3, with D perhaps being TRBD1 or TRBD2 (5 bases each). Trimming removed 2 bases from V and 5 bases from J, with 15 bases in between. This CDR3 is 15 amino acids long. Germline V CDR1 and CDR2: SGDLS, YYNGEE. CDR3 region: CASSVWDEGGDTQYF. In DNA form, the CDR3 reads TGTGCCAGCAGCGTCTGGGACGAAGGCGGAGATACGCAGTATTTT.